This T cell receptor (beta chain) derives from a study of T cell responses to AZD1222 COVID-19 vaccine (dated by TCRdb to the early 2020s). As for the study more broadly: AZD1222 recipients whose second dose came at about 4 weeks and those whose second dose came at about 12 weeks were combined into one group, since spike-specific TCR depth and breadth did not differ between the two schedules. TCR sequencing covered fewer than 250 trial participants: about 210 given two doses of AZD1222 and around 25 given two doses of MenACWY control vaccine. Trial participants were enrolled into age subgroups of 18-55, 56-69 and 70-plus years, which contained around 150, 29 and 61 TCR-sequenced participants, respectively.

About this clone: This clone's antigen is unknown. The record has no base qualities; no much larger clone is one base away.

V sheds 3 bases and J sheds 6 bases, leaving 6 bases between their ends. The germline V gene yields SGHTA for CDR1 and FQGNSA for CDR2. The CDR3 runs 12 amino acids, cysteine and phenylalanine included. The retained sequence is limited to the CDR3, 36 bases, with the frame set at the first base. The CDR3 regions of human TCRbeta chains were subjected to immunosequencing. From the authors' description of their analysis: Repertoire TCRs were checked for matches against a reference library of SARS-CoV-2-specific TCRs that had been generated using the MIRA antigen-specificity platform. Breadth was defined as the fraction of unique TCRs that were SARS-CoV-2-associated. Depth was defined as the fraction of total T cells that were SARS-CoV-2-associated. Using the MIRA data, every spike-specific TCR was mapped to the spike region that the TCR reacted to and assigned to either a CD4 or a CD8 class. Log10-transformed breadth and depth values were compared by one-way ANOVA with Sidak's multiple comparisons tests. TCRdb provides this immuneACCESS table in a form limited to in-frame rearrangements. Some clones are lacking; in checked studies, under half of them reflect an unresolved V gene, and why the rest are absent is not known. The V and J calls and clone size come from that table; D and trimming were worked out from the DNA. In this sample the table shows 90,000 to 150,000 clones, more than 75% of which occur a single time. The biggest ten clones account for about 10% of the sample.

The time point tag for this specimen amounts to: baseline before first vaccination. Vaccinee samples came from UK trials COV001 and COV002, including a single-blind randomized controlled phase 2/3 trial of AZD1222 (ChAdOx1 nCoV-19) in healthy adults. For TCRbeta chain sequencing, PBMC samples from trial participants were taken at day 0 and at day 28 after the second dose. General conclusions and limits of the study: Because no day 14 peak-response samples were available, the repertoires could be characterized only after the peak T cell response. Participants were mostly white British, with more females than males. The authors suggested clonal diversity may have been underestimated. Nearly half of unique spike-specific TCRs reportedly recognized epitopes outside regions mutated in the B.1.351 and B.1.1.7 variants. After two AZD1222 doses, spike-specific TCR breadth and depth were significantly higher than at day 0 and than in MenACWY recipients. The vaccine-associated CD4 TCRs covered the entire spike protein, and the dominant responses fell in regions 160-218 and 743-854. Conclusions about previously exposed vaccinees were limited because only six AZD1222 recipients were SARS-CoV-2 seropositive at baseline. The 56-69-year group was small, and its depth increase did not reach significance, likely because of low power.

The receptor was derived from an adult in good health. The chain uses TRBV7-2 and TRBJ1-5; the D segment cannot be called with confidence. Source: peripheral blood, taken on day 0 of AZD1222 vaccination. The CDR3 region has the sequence CASSLGFQPQHF. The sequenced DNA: TGTGCCAGCAGCTTGGGGTTTCAGCCCCAGCATTTT.